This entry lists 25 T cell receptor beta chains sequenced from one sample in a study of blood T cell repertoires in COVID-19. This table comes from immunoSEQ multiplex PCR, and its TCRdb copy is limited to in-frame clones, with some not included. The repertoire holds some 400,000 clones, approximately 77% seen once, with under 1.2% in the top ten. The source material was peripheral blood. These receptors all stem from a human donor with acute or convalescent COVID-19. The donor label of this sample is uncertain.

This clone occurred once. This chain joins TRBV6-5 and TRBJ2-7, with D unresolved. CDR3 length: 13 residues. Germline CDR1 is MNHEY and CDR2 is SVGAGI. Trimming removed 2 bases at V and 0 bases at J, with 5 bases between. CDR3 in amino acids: CASSYDSSYEQYF. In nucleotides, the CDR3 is TGTGCCAGCAGTTACGACTCCTCCTACGAGCAGTACTTC.

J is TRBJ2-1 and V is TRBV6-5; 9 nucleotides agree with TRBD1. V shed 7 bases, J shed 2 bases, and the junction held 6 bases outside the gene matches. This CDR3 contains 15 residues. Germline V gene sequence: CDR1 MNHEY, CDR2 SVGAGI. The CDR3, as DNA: TGTGCCAGCAAAACGGGGACAGGGACCTACAATGAGCAGTTCTTC. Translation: CASKTGTGTYNEQFF.

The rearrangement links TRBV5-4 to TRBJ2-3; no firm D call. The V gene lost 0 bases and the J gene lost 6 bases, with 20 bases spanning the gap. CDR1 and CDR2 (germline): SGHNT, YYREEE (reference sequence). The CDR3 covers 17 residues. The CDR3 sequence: CASSLGVVLLGADTQYF. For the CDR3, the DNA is TGTGCCAGCAGCTTGGGGGTCGTACTCCTGGGCGCGGATACGCAGTATTTT.

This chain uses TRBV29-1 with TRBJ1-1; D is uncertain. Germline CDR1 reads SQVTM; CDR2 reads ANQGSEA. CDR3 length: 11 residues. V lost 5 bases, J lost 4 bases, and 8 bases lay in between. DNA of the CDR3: TGCAGCGTTCGGCGGGGCACTGAAGCTTTCTTT. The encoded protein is CSVRRGTEAFF.

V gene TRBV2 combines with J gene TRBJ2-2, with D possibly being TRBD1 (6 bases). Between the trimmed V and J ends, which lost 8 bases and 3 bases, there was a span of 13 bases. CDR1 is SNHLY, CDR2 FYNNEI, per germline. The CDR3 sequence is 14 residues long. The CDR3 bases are TGTGCCAGCCTACAGGGAAGGTACACCGGGGAGCTGTTTTTT. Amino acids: CASLQGRYTGELFF.

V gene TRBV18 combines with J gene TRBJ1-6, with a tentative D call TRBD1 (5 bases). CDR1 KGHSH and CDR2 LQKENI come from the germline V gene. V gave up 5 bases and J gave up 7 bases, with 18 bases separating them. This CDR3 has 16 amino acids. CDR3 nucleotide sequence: TGTGCCAGCTCAGAGGATCAGGGATTGGCAAATTCACCCCTCCACTTT. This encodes CASSEDQGLANSPLHF.

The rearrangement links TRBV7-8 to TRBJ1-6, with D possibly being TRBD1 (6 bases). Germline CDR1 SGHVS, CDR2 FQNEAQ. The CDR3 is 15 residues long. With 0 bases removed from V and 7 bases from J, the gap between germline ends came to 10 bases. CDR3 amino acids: CASSLATGSNSPLHF. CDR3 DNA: TGTGCCAGCAGCTTAGCGACAGGCTCCAATTCACCCCTCCACTTT.

CDR3 in amino acids: CASRGGGQGSNQPQHF. DNA for the CDR3: TGTGCCAGCAGAGGTGGCGGGCAAGGGAGCAATCAGCCCCAGCATTTT. This sequence joins TRBV27 and TRBJ1-5; D ambiguous. Between the trimmed V and J ends, which lost 6 bases and 1 base, there was a span of 16 bases. Germline V gene lookup returns CDR1 MNHEY and CDR2 SMNVEV (reference sequence). This CDR3 is built from 16 residues.

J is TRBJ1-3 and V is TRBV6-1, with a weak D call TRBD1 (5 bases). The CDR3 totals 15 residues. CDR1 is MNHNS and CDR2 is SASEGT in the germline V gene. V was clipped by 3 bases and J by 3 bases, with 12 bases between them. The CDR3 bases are TGTGCCAGCAGTGATGGCGTGGGACTTGGAAACACCATATATTTT. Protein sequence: CASSDGVGLGNTIYF.

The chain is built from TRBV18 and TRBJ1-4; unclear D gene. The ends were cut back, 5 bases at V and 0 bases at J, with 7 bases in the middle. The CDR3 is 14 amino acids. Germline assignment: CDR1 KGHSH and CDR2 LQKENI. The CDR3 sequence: CASSDTPTNEKLFF. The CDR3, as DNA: TGTGCCAGCTCAGACACCCCAACTAATGAAAAACTGTTTTTT. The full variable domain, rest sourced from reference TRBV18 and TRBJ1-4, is NAGVMQNPRHLVRRRGQEARLRCSPMKGHSHVYWYRQLPEEGLKFMVYLQKENIIDESGMPKERFSAEFPKEGPSILRIQQVVRGDSAAYFCASSDTPTNEKLFFGSGTQLSVL.

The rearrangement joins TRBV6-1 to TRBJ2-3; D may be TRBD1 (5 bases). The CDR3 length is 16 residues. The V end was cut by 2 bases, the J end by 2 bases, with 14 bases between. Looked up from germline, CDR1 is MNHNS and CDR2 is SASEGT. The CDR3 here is CASSERPWGHTDTQYF. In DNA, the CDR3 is TGTGCCAGCAGTGAACGGCCGTGGGGCCACACAGATACGCAGTATTTT.

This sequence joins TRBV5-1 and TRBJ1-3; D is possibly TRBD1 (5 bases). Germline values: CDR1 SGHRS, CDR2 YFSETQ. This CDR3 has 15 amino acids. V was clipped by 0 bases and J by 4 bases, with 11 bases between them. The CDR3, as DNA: TGCGCCAGCAGCTTGGTGGTGGGGCCGGGAAACACCATATATTTT. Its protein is CASSLVVGPGNTIYF.

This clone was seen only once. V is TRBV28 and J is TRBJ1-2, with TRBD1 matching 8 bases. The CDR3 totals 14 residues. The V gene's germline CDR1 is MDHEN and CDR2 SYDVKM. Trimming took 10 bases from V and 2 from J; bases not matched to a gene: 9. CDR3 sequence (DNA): TGTGCCACCCAAAGGGGGACAGGAAACTATGGCTACACCTTC. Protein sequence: CATQRGTGNYGYTF.

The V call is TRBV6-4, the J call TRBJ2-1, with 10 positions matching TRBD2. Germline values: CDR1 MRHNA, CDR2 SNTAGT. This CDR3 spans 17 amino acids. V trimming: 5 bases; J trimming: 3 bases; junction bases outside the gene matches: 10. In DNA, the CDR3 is TGTGCCAGCAGTCGGTCTCCAGCGGGAGGGGGCTACAATGAGCAGTTCTTC. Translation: CASSRSPAGGGYNEQFF.

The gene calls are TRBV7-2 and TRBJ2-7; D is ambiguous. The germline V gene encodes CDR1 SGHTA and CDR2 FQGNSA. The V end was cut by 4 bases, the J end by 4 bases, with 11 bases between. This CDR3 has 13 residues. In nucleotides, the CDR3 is TGTGCCAGCAGCTCCAACTACGGTTACGAGCAGTACTTC. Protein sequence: CASSSNYGYEQYF. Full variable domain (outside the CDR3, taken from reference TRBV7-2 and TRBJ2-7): GAGVSQSPSNKVTEKGKDVELRCDPISGHTALYWYRQSLGQGLEFLIYFQGNSAPDKSGLPSDRFSAERTGGSVSTLTIQRTQQEDSAVYLCASSSNYGYEQYFGPGTRLTVT.

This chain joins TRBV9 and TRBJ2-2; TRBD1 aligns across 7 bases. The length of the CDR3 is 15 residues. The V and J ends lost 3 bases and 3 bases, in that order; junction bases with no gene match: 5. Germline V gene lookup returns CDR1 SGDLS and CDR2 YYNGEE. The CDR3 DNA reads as TGTGCCAGCAGCGCTGAGGGGGCCCACACCGGGGAGCTGTTTTTT. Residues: CASSAEGAHTGELFF. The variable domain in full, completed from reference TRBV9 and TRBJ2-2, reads DSGVTQTPKHLITATGQRVTLRCSPRSGDLSVYWYQQSLDQGLQFLIQYYNGEERAKGNILERFSAQQFPDLHSELNLSSLELGDSALYFCASSAEGAHTGELFFGEGSRLTVL.

CDR3: CASSDAGLSYEQYF. The CDR3 DNA reads TGCGCCAGCAGTGATGCAGGACTATCCTACGAGCAGTACTTC. The chain couples TRBV10-1 to TRBJ2-7; D may be TRBD2 (6 bases). The CDR3 consists of 14 residues. The V gene's germline CDR1 is WNHNN and CDR2 SYGVQD (reference sequence). V was clipped by 3 bases and J by 1 base, with 10 bases between them.

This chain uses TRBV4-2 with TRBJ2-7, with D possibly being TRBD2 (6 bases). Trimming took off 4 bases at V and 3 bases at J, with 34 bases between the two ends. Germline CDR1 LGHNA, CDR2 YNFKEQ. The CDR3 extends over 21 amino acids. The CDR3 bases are TGTGCCAGCAGCCGCTTCCCTTCATACCAACCCCGGAGACTAGAGGTCTACGAGCAGTACTTC. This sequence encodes CASSRFPSYQPRRLEVYEQYF.

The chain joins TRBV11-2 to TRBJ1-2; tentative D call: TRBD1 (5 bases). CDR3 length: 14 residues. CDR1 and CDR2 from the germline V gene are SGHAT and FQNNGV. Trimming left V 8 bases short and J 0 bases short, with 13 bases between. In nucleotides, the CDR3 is TGTGCCAGCCATAGGGGCCCAGCTAACTATGGCTACACCTTC. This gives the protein CASHRGPANYGYTF.

The chain's CDR3 is CATSDSGQENGYTF. The CDR3, as DNA: TGTGCCACCAGTGATTCGGGACAGGAGAATGGCTACACCTTC. This sequence joins TRBV24-1 and TRBJ1-2, with 8 bases matching TRBD1. This CDR3 has 14 residues. Germline assignment: CDR1 KGHDR and CDR2 SFDVKD. The V and J ends lost 2 bases and 6 bases, in that order; junction bases with no gene match: 4.

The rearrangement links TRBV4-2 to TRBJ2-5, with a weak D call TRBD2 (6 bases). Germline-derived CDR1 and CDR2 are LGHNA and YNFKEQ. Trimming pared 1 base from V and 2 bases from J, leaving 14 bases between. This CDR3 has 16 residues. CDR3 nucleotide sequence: TGTGCCAGCAGCCAAGGGCTAGTTGGGGGGCAAGAGACCCAGTACTTC. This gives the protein CASSQGLVGGQETQYF.

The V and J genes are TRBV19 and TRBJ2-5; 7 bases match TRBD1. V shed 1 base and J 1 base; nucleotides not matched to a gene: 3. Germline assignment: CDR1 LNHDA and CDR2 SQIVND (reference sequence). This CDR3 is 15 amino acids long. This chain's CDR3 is CASSIGGTVQETQYF. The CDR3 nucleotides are TGTGCCAGTAGTATAGGGGGGACAGTCCAAGAGACCCAGTACTTC.

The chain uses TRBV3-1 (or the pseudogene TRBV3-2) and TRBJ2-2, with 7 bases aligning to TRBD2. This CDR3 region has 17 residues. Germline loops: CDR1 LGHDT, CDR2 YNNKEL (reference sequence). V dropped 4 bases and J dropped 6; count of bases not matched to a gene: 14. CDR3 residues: CASSPDPGLKGSGELFF. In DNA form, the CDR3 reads TGTGCCAGCAGCCCCGACCCGGGACTAAAGGGCTCCGGGGAGCTGTTTTTT.

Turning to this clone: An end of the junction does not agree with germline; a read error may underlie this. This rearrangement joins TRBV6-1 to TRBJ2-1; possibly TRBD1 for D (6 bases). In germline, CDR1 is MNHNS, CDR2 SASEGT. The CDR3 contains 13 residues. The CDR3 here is CASSDRGHNEQFF. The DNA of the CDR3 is TGTGCCAGCAGTGACAGGGGCCACAATGAACAGTTCTTC.

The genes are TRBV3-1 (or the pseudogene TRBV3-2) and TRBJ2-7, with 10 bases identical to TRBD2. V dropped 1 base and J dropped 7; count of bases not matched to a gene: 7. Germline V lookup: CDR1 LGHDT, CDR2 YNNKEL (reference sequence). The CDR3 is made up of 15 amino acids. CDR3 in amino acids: CASSQGTSGTTEQYF. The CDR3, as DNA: TGTGCCAGCAGCCAAGGGACTAGCGGCACTACGGAGCAGTACTTC.